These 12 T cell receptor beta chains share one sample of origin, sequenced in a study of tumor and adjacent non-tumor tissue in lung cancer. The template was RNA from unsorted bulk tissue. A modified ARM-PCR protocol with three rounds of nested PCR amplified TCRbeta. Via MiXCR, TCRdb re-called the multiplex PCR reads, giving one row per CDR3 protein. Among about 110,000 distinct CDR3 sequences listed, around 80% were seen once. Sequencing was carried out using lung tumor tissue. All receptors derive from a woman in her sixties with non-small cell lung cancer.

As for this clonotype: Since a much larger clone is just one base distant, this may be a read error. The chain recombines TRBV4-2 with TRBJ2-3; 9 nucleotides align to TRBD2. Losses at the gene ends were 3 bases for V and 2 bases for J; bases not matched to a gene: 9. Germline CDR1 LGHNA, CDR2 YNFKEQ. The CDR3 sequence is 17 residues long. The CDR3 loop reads CASSQETSGLNTDTQYF. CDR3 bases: TGTGCCAGCAGCCAGGAGACTAGCGGACTAAACACAGATACGCAGTATTTT.

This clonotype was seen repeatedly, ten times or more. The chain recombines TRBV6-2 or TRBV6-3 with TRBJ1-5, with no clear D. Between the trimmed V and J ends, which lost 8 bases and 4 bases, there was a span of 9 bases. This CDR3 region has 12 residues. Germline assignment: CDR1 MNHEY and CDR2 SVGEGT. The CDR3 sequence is CASRTKNQPQHF. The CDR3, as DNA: TGTGCCAGCCGTACCAAGAATCAGCCCCAGCATTTT.

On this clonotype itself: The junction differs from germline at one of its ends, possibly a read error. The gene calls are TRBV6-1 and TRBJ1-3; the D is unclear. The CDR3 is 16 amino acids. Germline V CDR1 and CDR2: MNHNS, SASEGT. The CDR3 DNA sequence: TGTGCCAGCCGTGAAGGCTCCCCAGTCTCTGGAAACACCATATATTTT. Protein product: CASREGSPVSGNTIYF.

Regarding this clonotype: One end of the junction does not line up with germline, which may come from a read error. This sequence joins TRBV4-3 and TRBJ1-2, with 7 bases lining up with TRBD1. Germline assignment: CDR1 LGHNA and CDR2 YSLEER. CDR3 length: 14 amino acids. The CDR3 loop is CANSQDNRGNGYTF. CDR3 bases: TGCGCCAACAGCCAAGATAACAGGGGCAATGGTTACACCTTC.

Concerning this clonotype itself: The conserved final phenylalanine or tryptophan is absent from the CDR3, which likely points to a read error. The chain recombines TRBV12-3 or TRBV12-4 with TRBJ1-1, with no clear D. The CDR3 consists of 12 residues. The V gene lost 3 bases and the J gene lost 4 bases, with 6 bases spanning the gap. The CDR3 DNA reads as TGTGCCAGCAGTTTGAGGAGCACTGAAGCTTTCTCT. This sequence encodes CASSLRSTEAFS.

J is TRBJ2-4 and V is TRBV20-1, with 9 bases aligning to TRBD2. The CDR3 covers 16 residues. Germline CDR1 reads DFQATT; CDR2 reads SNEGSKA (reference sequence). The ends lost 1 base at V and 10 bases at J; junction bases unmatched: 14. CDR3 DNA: TGCAGTGCTAGAGGTATGGGAGCGGGAGGAATGGATATTCAGTACTTC. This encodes CSARGMGAGGMDIQYF.

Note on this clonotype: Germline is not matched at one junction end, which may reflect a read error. The DNA of the CDR3 is TGTAGCAGCAGCCGGGACCGCAACACTGGAGCTTTCTTT. Its protein product is CSSSRDRNTGAFF. The chain combines TRBV11-1 with TRBJ1-1, with a possible D match to TRBD1 (5 bases). Germline V gives CDR1 SGHAT, CDR2 FQDESV (reference sequence). The length of the CDR3 is 13 residues.

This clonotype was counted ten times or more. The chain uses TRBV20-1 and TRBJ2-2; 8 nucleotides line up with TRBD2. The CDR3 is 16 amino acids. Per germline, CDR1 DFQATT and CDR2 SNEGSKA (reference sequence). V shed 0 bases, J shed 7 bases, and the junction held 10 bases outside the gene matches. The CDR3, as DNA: TGCAGTGCTAGAGATCAGGAAAGCGGGAGAGGCGGGGAGCTGTTTTTT. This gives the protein CSARDQESGRGGELFF.

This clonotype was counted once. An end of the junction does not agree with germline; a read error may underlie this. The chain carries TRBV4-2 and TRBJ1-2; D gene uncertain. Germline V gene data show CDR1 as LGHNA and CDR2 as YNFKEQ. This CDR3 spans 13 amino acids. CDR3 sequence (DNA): TGTGCCAACAGCCCTGGCGCTAGGGCCGGCTACACCTTC. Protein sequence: CANSPGARAGYTF.

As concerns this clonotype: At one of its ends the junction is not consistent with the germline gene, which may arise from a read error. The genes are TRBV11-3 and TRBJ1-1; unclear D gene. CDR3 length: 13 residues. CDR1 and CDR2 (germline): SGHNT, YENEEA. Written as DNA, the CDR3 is TGTGCAAGCAGCTTTACCCAGAACGCTGAGGCTTTCTTT. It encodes CASSFTQNAEAFF.

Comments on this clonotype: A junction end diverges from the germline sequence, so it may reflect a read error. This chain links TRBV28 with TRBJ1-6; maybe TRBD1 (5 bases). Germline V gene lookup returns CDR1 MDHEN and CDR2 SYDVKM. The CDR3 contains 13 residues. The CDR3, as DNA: TGTGGCAGCGAGCGGGACCGAAATTCACCCCTCCACTTT. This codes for CGSERDRNSPLHF. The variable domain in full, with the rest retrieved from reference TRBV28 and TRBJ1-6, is DVKVTQSSRYLVKRTGEKVFLECVQDMDHENMFWYRQDPGLGLRLIYFSYDVKMKEKGDIPEGYSVSREKKERFSLILESASTNQTSMYLCGSERDRNSPLHFGNGTRLTVT.

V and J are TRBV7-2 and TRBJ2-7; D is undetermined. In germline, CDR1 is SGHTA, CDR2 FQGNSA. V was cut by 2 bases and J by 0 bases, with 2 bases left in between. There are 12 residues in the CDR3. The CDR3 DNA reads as TGTGCCAGCAGCTTAACCTCCTACGAGCAGTACTTC. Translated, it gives CASSLTSYEQYF.